These 13 T cell receptor beta chains share one sample of origin, sequenced in a study of T cell responses to AZD1222 COVID-19 vaccine. The method was immunoSEQ multiplex PCR; TCRdb's version includes in-frame clones alone and lacks a portion of them. The table lists roughly 190,000 clones, 91% of them singletons. Source: peripheral blood, taken 28 days after the second AZD1222 dose. The origin of the receptors is an adult who received the AZD1222 COVID-19 vaccine.

This sequence joins TRBV29-1 and TRBJ2-7; 7 positions match TRBD2. The trim removed 5 bases at V and 2 bases at J, leaving 6 bases unmatched. Germline V lookup: CDR1 SQVTM, CDR2 ANQGSEA. The CDR3 is made up of 13 amino acids. CDR3 sequence: CSVRGVLAYEQYF. The CDR3 DNA is TGCAGCGTTCGGGGGGTCCTCGCCTACGAGCAGTACTTC.

The rearrangement uses TRBV19 and TRBJ2-5, with a tentative D call TRBD1 (6 bases). The length of the CDR3 is 13 residues. Per germline, CDR1 LNHDA and CDR2 SQIVND (reference sequence). Trimming took 4 bases from V and 4 from J, leaving 10 bases between them. CDR3 in amino acids: CASSRGPGETQYF. The CDR3 DNA is TGTGCCAGTAGTAGGGGGCCCGGAGAGACCCAGTACTTC.

Only a few counts were recorded for this clone. The chain has TRBV5-1 and TRBJ1-2, with D perhaps matching TRBD1 (5 bases). The CDR3 totals 15 residues. The germline V gene encodes CDR1 SGHRS and CDR2 YFSETQ. V lost 4 bases and J lost 3, with 16 bases in between. The CDR3 coding sequence is TGCGCCAGCAGCCGCACCGGGACTATGGACTATGGCTACACCTTC. Encoded protein: CASSRTGTMDYGYTF. Full variable domain (outside the CDR3, taken from reference TRBV5-1 and TRBJ1-2): KAGVTQTPRYLIKTRGQQVTLSCSPISGHRSVSWYQQTPGQGLQFLFEYFSETQRNKGNFPGRFSGRQFSNSRSEMNVSTLELGDSALYLCASSRTGTMDYGYTFGSGTRLTVV.

As concerns this clone: This sample includes further DNA sequences coding for the same CDR3. The genes are TRBV18 and TRBJ2-3, with unresolved D. The CDR3 runs 12 residues. V shed 3 bases and J shed 3 bases, with 4 bases lying between them. The germline CDR1 and CDR2 sequences are KGHSH and LQKENI. The CDR3 loop reads CASSPSTDTQYF. The CDR3 DNA is TGTGCCAGCTCACCTAGTACAGATACGCAGTATTTT.

The chain joins TRBV29-1 to TRBJ1-2, with D possibly matching TRBD1 (6 bases). The germline CDR1 and CDR2 sequences are SQVTM and ANQGSEA. CDR3 length: 11 amino acids. CDR3 loop: CKGEAGYGYTF. CDR3 bases: TGCAAGGGGGAAGCCGGCTATGGCTACACCTTC.

This chain uses TRBV9 with TRBJ2-2; 9 nucleotides align to TRBD1. The ends lost 2 bases at V and 4 bases at J; junction bases unmatched: 6. The CDR3 extends over 16 amino acids. CDR1 is SGDLS, CDR2 YYNGEE, per germline. This chain's CDR3 is CASSVGTGRTTGELFF. The CDR3 DNA is TGTGCCAGCAGCGTTGGGACAGGGAGGACCACCGGGGAGCTGTTTTTT.

CDR3: CASSQGIPYEQYF. The CDR3 region has the DNA TGTGCCAGCAGCCAGGGTATCCCTTACGAGCAGTACTTC. V is TRBV5-4 and J is TRBJ2-7, with D tentatively TRBD1 (5 bases). The CDR3 contains 13 residues. V was shortened by 4 bases and J by 4 bases, with 12 bases between the two germline ends. Per germline, CDR1 SGHNT and CDR2 YYREEE (reference sequence).

The V and J genes are TRBV4-1 and TRBJ2-6; no clear D. This CDR3 contains 15 residues. The V end lost 2 bases, the J end lost 1 base, and 6 bases lay between the germline ends. In germline, CDR1 is MGHRA, CDR2 YSYEKL. CDR3 residues: CASSQLGSGANVLTF. The CDR3 coding sequence is TGCGCCAGCAGCCAACTGGGATCTGGGGCCAACGTCCTGACTTTC.

J is TRBJ2-1 and V is TRBV7-3; 7 nucleotides agree with TRBD2. Germline assignment: CDR1 SGHTA and CDR2 FQGTGA. The CDR3 length is 15 residues. V lost 1 base and J lost 4; bases outside the gene matches: 4. The CDR3 nucleotides are TGTGCCAGCAGCTTAAGGCGGGGGACTTACAATGAGCAGTTCTTC. This translates into CASSLRRGTYNEQFF.

The chain combines TRBV6-5 with TRBJ2-3; perhaps TRBD1 as D (5 bases). Germline V gene sequence: CDR1 MNHEY, CDR2 SVGAGI. Between the trimmed V and J ends, which lost 10 bases and 2 bases, there was a span of 13 bases. This CDR3 is 13 amino acids long. The CDR3 loop reads CATRTYATDTQYF. The CDR3 DNA reads as TGTGCCACACGGACATACGCCACAGATACGCAGTATTTT.

The V call is TRBV6-1, the J call TRBJ2-1; D uncertain. The germline V and J ends were trimmed by 2 bases and 8 bases, with 10 bases remaining between them. Germline V gene sequence: CDR1 MNHNS, CDR2 SASEGT. The CDR3 is 13 residues long. CDR3 in amino acids: CASSEHRGYEQFF. CDR3 sequence (DNA): TGTGCCAGCAGTGAACACCGAGGTTATGAGCAGTTCTTC.

This sequence joins TRBV2 and TRBJ2-1; D is undetermined. Per the germline V gene, CDR1 is SNHLY and CDR2 is FYNNEI. Trimming took off 6 bases at V and 1 base at J, with 7 bases between the two ends. The CDR3 spans 13 residues. This CDR3 is CASSRESYNEQFF. The CDR3 DNA sequence: TGTGCCAGCAGCCGCGAGTCCTACAATGAGCAGTTCTTC.

The CDR3 spells CASSLQARGYTF. The CDR3 coding sequence is TGTGCCAGCAGCCTACAAGCCCGTGGCTACACCTTC. This chain uses TRBV16 with TRBJ1-2, with D unclear. The germline CDR1 and CDR2 sequences are KGHSY and FQNENV. V was clipped by 4 bases and J by 7 bases, with 10 bases between them. The CDR3 loop spans 12 amino acids.